Listed below are T cell receptor beta chains from one sample, sequenced in a study of blood T cell repertoires in COVID-19. The method was immunoSEQ multiplex PCR; TCRdb's version includes in-frame clones alone and lacks a portion of them. The repertoire holds around 370,000 clones, with 88% as singletons. The sequenced sample consisted of peripheral blood. These receptors originate from a woman between 65 and 79 years old with COVID-19, enrolled during active disease. CDR3s include the opening cysteine and the closing phenylalanine or tryptophan. D genes are given only for firm matches. Rows give clone size only sometimes, using once, few, many, or a class for an expanded clone.

V: TRBV18; D: TRBD1; size: once; J: TRBJ1-4; DNA: TGTGCCAGCTCACCACAGGCACAGGGGCCAACTAATGAAAAACTGTTTTTT; CDR3: CASSPQAQGPTNEKLFF
V: TRBV28; D: -; size: -; J: TRBJ1-4; DNA: TGTGCCAGCTCCCGGGACATTTCAACTAATGAAAAACTGTTTTTT; CDR3: CASSRDISTNEKLFF
V: TRBV12-5; D: -; size: -; J: TRBJ2-7; DNA: TGTGCTAGTGGTTCAGGGTACGAGCAGTACTTC; CDR3: CASGSGYEQYF
V: TRBV5-1; D: -; size: once; J: TRBJ1-5; DNA: TGCGCCAGCAGCTTGGGACTGCCGAATCAGCCCCAGCATTTT; CDR3: CASSLGLPNQPQHF
V: TRBV6-6; D: TRBD1; size: once; J: TRBJ1-1; DNA: TGTGCCAGCGGTGGCCGGACAGGGGGCACTGAAGCTTTCTTT; CDR3: CASGGRTGGTEAFF
V: TRBV30; D: TRBD1; size: -; J: TRBJ1-1; DNA: TGTGCCTGGAGTACGGGACAGGGCTATGGGAACACTGAAGCTTTCTTT; CDR3: CAWSTGQGYGNTEAFF
V: TRBV10-3; D: -; size: -; J: TRBJ1-2; DNA: TGTGCCATCAGTCCACTGGGGGGGGCCTCGATCCATGACTACACCTTC; CDR3: CAISPLGGASIHDYTF
V: TRBV7-2; D: -; size: -; J: TRBJ1-1; DNA: TGTGCCAGCAGCCCCCGATGGAGGGGCACTGAAGCTTTCTTT; CDR3: CASSPRWRGTEAFF
V: TRBV18; D: -; size: -; J: TRBJ1-1; DNA: TGTGCCAGCTCTCCCTTTGACGGGGGCACTGAAGCTTTCTTT; CDR3: CASSPFDGGTEAFF
V: TRBV19; D: -; size: -; J: TRBJ1-1; DNA: TGTGCCAGTAGTATAGGAGGGTCGGGCACTGAAGCTTTCTTT; CDR3: CASSIGGSGTEAFF
V: TRBV19; D: -; size: -; J: TRBJ1-5; DNA: TGTGCCAGTACCTATAGCAATCAGCCCCAGCATTTT; CDR3: CASTYSNQPQHF
V: TRBV24-1; D: TRBD1; size: -; J: TRBJ2-3; DNA: TGTGCCACCAGTGATTCGCAGGGGGCGAGCACAGATACGCAGTATTTT; CDR3: CATSDSQGASTDTQYF
V: TRBV6-5; D: TRBD1; size: -; J: TRBJ1-1; DNA: TGTGCCAGCAGTTCAACAGGGGTCACTGAAGCTTTCTTT; CDR3: CASSSTGVTEAFF
V: TRBV19; D: -; size: -; J: TRBJ2-6; DNA: TGTGCCAGCTCTAGGGGGACTGGGGCCAACGTCCTGACTTTC; CDR3: CASSRGTGANVLTF
V: TRBV9; D: -; size: -; J: TRBJ1-6; DNA: TGTGCCAGCAGCTCCCCCCAGGGTTACCCCCTCCACTTT; CDR3: CASSSPQGYPLHF
V: TRBV19; D: -; size: -; J: TRBJ1-1; DNA: TGTGCCAGTAGGATGGGGGGTTGGAACACTGAAGCTTTCTTT; CDR3: CASRMGGWNTEAFF
V: TRBV6-5; D: TRBD1; size: -; J: TRBJ1-2; DNA: TGTGCCAGCAGTCCAGGGGGAGGCGGCTACACCTTC; CDR3: CASSPGGGGYTF
V: TRBV3-1/TRBV3-2; D: TRBD1; size: -; J: TRBJ1-6; DNA: TGTGCCAGCAGCCAAGATCCTTGGACAGGGGACTTTAATTCACCCCTCCACTTT; CDR3: CASSQDPWTGDFNSPLHF
V: TRBV7-2; D: TRBD2; size: -; J: TRBJ2-2; DNA: TGTGCCAGCAGCTGGCTGACTAGCGGGGCGGGGACCGGGGAGCTGTTTTTT; CDR3: CASSWLTSGAGTGELFF
V: TRBV13; D: TRBD2; size: -; J: TRBJ2-3; DNA: TGTGCCAGCAGCTTGAGGACTAGCGGGGGGGCTCCCCCAGATACGCAGTATTTT; CDR3: CASSLRTSGGAPPDTQYF
V: TRBV19; D: TRBD1; size: -; J: TRBJ2-4; DNA: TGTGCCACGAAACCCTTACAGGGGGCGAGTAAAAACATTCAGTACTTC; CDR3: CATKPLQGASKNIQYF
V: TRBV2; D: TRBD2; size: -; J: TRBJ2-2; DNA: TGTGCCAGCAGTCCTAGCGGGGGGTCGAACACCGGGGAGCTGTTTTTT; CDR3: CASSPSGGSNTGELFF
V: TRBV28; D: -; size: -; J: TRBJ1-5; DNA: TGTGCCAGCAGTTTTGGGTCAGAGGAGAGGCAGCCCCAGCATTTT; CDR3: CASSFGSEERQPQHF
V: TRBV6-5; D: TRBD1; size: few; J: TRBJ1-4; DNA: TGTGCCAGCAGTCGGACCACGGACAGGGATGAAAAACTGTTTTTT; CDR3: CASSRTTDRDEKLFF
V: TRBV9; D: -; size: -; J: TRBJ2-1; DNA: TGTGCCAGCAGCGTAGAGGCGGGTGAGCAGTTCTTC; CDR3: CASSVEAGEQFF
V: TRBV19; D: TRBD1; size: -; J: TRBJ2-6; DNA: TGTGCCAGTAGTCACAGGGGGCTCTCTGGGGCCAACGTCCTGACTTTC; CDR3: CASSHRGLSGANVLTF
V: TRBV27; D: TRBD1; size: few; J: TRBJ1-2; DNA: TGTGCCAGCAGTTTTTTCGGGACAGGGGGCAGCTATGGCTACACCTTC; CDR3: CASSFFGTGGSYGYTF
V: TRBV5-6; D: TRBD1; size: -; J: TRBJ1-3; DNA: TGTGCCAGCAGCCGAGACAGGGGCTCTGGAAACACCATATATTTT; CDR3: CASSRDRGSGNTIYF
V: TRBV7-2; D: -; size: -; J: TRBJ1-2; DNA: TGTGCCAGCAGCCTGAGGGGCTACACCTTC; CDR3: CASSLRGYTF
V: TRBV21-1; D: -; size: -; J: TRBJ1-6; DNA: TGTGCCAGCAGCAGAGGGGGCGGGAGGGATGATTCACCCCTCCACTTT; CDR3: CASSRGGGRDDSPLHF
V: TRBV2; D: TRBD2; size: -; J: TRBJ2-1; DNA: TGTGCCAGCAGTGAAGTTGGGCTAGCGGGGGGTAATGAGCAGTTCTTC; CDR3: CASSEVGLAGGNEQFF
V: TRBV21-1; D: -; size: -; J: TRBJ2-1; DNA: TGTGCCAGCAGGGGACTGATTCCTATTAGCTCCTACAATGAGCAGTTCTTC; CDR3: CASRGLIPISSYNEQFF
V: TRBV5-4; D: TRBD1; size: -; J: TRBJ1-1; DNA: TGTGCCAGCAGCGCCGGACAGGGGACGGACACTGAAGCTTTCTTT; CDR3: CASSAGQGTDTEAFF
V: TRBV4-3; D: -; size: -; J: TRBJ2-5; DNA: TGCGCCAGCAGCCAAGAACCTCCAAGCGGTGTAGAGACCCAGTACTTC; CDR3: CASSQEPPSGVETQYF
V: TRBV18; D: -; size: -; J: TRBJ2-3; DNA: TGTGCCAGCTCACCCAGGGGTGGTACAGATACGCAGTATTTT; CDR3: CASSPRGGTDTQYF
V: TRBV18; D: -; size: -; J: TRBJ1-1; DNA: TGTGCCAGCTCACCACCGAGCGGGAGGAACACTGAAGCTTTCTTT; CDR3: CASSPPSGRNTEAFF
V: TRBV28; D: -; size: -; J: TRBJ2-5; DNA: TGTGCCAGCAGTTTAACAGGGGGGGTAAAGACCCAGTACTTC; CDR3: CASSLTGGVKTQYF
V: TRBV7-2; D: -; size: -; J: TRBJ1-5; DNA: TGTGCCAGCAGCCCCATCCGAGCTTATAGCAATCAGCCCCAGCATTTT; CDR3: CASSPIRAYSNQPQHF
V: TRBV18; D: -; size: -; J: TRBJ1-6; DNA: TGTGCCAGCTCACCGAGGGGGAACGAGAATTCACCCCTCCACTTT; CDR3: CASSPRGNENSPLHF
V: TRBV12-5; D: -; size: -; J: TRBJ1-4; DNA: TGTGCTAGTGGCCCGGGGAATGAAAAACTGTTTTTT; CDR3: CASGPGNEKLFF